Described below is a single TCR beta chain sequence and its context. What this receptor recognizes is not known. Base qualities are missing; no much larger clone stands one base away. Looking up the germline V gene (reference sequence) yields CDR1 SGHAT and CDR2 FQDESV. The CDR3 starts with the cysteine, ends with the phenylalanine, and has 13 residues. Here the CDR3 DNA is all that survives: 39 bases in frame from base 1. Trimming costs V 9 bases and J 8 bases, and their ends lie 17 bases apart. This specimen's time point label, interpreted: cycle 4 day 1 (C4D1), after five to seven weeks of nivolumab. Every trial patient had relapsed following autologous stem cell transplantation, and prior brentuximab vedotin exposure was what differed among cohorts A, B and C. The trial cohort included 50 or so patients with relapsed/refractory classical Hodgkin lymphoma, and each patient had a best overall response of complete response, partial response or progressive disease. Single-agent nivolumab was administered to trial patients in the multi-cohort phase II CheckMate 205 trial. Best overall response was determined by an independent review committee according to the 2007 International Working Group response criteria. Trial PBMCs were collected immediately before nivolumab initiation (C1D1) and during therapy at cycle 2 day 1 and cycle 4 day 1. Peripheral blood was collected in 8 mL Vacutainer Cell Preparation Tubes, from which PBMCs were isolated by centrifugation and then cryopreserved.

The Qiagen DNeasy kit was used to extract genomic DNA from unsorted PBMCs and from the negatively selected CD4+ and CD8+ fractions. TCR beta CDR3 regions were amplified by immunoSEQ multiplex PCR using primers annealing to V and J segments. A synthetic immune receptor repertoire was used to minimize amplification bias, and any residual bias was removed computationally once sequencing was done. In the authors' own workflow: Repertoire diversity was quantified as the Shannon entropy index using custom Python scripts. Unsorted, CD4+ and CD8+ repertoires were analyzed separately, except in combined analyses where CD4+ and CD8+ sequences were merged in silico. A clone counted as expanded when the clone's frequency after treatment rose at least 2-fold relative to C1D1, and clones undetected at baseline were given a pseudocount of 0.5. Singleton clones were defined as clones with 0 or 1 copy at C1D1, and non-singleton clones were defined as clones with 2 or more copies. By matching protein sequences in sorted samples from the same patient, clones expanded in unsorted samples were annotated as CD4+, CD8+ or unknown. Diversity changes from C1D1 to C4D1 were tested in paired samples using Wilcoxon tests. TCRdb's version of the immuneACCESS table is confined to in-frame rearrangements and falls short of the full clone set. An unresolved V gene accounts for under half of the shortfall where checked; the remainder is of unknown origin. V and J calls and clone size come straight from that table; D and trimming were deduced from the DNA. This sample gives around 35,000 clones in total; 70% to 80% of them show up just once. Approximately 4% of the sample is in the top ten clones.

These data are taken from a study of PD-1 blockade in classical Hodgkin lymphoma (dated by TCRdb to 2020 to 2022). General notes on the study: Nivolumab dosing was 3 mg/kg intravenously every 2 weeks, continuing until either disease progression or unacceptable toxicity. The study used CyTOF and TCR beta sequencing to define a peripheral blood immune signature of response to PD-1 blockade in classical Hodgkin lymphoma.

Findings and caveats that apply to the study as a whole: Trial patients achieving complete response had baseline diversity similar to newly diagnosed patients, whereas partial responders and progressors had significantly lower diversity. A significant rise by C4D1 was seen in CD4+ but not CD8+ TCR diversity (p=0.0027 vs p=0.16), with the rise being most apparent in complete responders (p=0.02). The study covered only a single clinical trial cohort, and the causes of the repertoire differences, possibly disease activity or prior therapy, were still not defined. Newly diagnosed patients were reported to have lower baseline TCR diversity than healthy donors, and relapsed/refractory patients were reported to have lower baseline TCR diversity still. Patients starting nivolumab less than 1 year after ASCT had lower diversity and were excluded from later analyses to avoid confounding by immune reconstitution.

The receptor was derived from a human donor with classical Hodgkin lymphoma. Material: peripheral blood mononuclear cells (PBMCs), obtained before the fourth cycle of nivolumab. Here the chain combines TRBV11-1 and TRBJ2-1; the D segment could be TRBD1, given 6 matching bases. The CDR3 in this case is CASRGSLSDEQFF. The nucleotide sequence reads TGTGCCAGTAGGGGGTCGCTGTCCGATGAGCAGTTCTTC.